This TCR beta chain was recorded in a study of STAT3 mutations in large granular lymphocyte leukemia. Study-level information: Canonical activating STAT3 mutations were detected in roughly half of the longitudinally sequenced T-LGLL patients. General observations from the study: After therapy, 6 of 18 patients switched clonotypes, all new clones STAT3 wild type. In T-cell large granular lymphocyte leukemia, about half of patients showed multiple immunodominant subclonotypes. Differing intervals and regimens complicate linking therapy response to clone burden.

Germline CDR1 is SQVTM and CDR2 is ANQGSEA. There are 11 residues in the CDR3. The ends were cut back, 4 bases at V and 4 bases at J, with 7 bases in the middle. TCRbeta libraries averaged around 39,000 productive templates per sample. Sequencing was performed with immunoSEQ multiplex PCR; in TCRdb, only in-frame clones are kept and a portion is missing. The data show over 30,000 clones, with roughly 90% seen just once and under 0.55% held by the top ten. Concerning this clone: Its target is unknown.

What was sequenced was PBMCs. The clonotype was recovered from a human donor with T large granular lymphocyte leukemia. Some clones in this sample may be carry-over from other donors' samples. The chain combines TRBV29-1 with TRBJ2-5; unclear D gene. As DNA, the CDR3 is TGCAGCGTTGGTCCTGCAGAGACCCAGTACTTC. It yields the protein CSVGPAETQYF.